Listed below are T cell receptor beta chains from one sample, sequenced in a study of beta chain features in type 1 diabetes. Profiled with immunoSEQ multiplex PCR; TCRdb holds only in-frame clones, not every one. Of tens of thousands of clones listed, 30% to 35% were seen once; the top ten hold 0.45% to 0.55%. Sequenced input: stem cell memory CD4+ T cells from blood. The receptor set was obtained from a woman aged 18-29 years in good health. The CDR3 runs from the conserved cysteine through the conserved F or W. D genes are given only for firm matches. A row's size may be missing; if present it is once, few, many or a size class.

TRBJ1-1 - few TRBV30 CAWTGEYTEAFF TGTGCCTGGACAGGTGAATACACTGAAGCTTTCTTT
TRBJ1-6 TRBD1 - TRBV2 CASSGGQYNSPLHF TGTGCCAGCAGTGGGGGACAGTATAATTCACCCCTCCACTTT
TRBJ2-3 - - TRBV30 CAWSAGGDTQYF TGTGCCTGGAGCGCTGGGGGGGATACGCAGTATTTT
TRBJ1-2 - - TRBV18 CASSPLSTGLGGYTF TGTGCCAGCTCACCCCTCTCGACAGGTTTAGGGGGCTACACCTTC
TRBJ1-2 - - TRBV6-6 CASSYGVLYGYTF TGTGCCAGCAGTTACGGAGTTTTATATGGCTACACCTTC
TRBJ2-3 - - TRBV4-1 CASSQDWSGSTDTQYF TGCGCCAGCAGCCAAGATTGGAGCGGGAGCACAGATACGCAGTATTTT
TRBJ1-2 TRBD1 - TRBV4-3 CASSQLGQGYGYTF TGCGCCAGCAGCCAACTGGGACAGGGATATGGCTACACCTTC
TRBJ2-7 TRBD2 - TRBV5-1 CASSSGRGARAYEQYF TGCGCCAGCAGCTCGGGGCGGGGGGCGCGGGCCTACGAGCAGTACTTC
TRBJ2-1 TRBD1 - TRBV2 CASNVQGDNEQFF TGTGCCAGCAATGTCCAGGGGGACAATGAGCAGTTCTTC
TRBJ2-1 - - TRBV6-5 CASSYSGTHSYNEQFF TGTGCCAGCAGTTACTCCGGGACTCATTCCTACAATGAGCAGTTCTTC
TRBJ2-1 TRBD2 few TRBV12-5 CASGKGLAAYNEQFF TGTGCTAGTGGTAAGGGACTAGCGGCCTACAATGAGCAGTTCTTC
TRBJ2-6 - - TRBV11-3 CASSVDSSGANVLTF TGTGCCAGCAGCGTTGACAGCTCTGGGGCCAACGTCCTGACTTTC
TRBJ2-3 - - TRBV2 CASSDFTDTQYF TGTGCCAGCAGCGACTTCACAGATACGCAGTATTTT
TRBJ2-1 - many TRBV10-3 CAISGVDEQFF TGTGCCATCAGCGGAGTCGATGAGCAGTTCTTC
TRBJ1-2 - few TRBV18 CASSPPGVEGGYTF TGTGCCAGCTCACCACCCGGGGTTGAGGGCGGCTACACCTTC
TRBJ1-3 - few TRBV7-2 CASSLGWARNSGNTIYF TGTGCCAGCAGCTTAGGTTGGGCGCGAAACTCTGGAAACACCATATATTTT
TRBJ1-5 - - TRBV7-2 CASSLQGGNQPQHF TGTGCCAGCAGCTTACAGGGTGGCAATCAGCCCCAGCATTTT
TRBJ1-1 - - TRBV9 CASSVEPLSTEAFF TGTGCCAGCAGCGTAGAGCCCCTGAGCACTGAAGCTTTCTTT
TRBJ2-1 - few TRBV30 CAWNGGRVDNEQFF TGTGCCTGGAACGGGGGAAGAGTTGACAATGAGCAGTTCTTC
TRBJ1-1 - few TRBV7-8 CASSRRQGNTEAFF TGTGCCAGCAGCAGACGCCAGGGAAACACTGAAGCTTTCTTT
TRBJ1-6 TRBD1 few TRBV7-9 CASSLAQGGINSPLHF TGTGCCAGCAGCTTAGCACAGGGGGGTATCAATTCACCCCTCCACTTT
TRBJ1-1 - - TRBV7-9 CASSPHGIGTEAFF TGTGCCAGCAGCCCCCACGGGATTGGCACTGAAGCTTTCTTT
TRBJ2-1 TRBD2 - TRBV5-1 CASSSITSGSGNEQFF TGCGCCAGCAGCTCCATAACTAGCGGGAGCGGAAATGAGCAGTTCTTC
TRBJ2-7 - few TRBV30 CAWSRTVDEQYF TGTGCCTGGAGTCGGACAGTGGACGAGCAGTACTTC
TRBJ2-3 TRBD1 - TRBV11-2 CASSSRQGADTQYF TGTGCCAGCAGCTCCCGACAGGGGGCAGATACGCAGTATTTT
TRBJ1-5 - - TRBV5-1 CASSSDGNQPQHF TGCGCCAGCAGCAGTGACGGGAATCAGCCCCAGCATTTT
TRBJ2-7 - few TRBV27 CASSLGRGRHYEQYF TGTGCCAGCAGTTTAGGGCGGGGGCGTCACTACGAGCAGTACTTC
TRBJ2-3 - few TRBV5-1 CASSFGRPTSTDTQYF TGCGCCAGCAGCTTTGGGAGGCCAACTAGCACAGATACGCAGTATTTT
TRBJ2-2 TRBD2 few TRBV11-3 CASSPRVAGSTGELFF TGTGCCAGCAGCCCGAGAGTAGCGGGAAGCACCGGGGAGCTGTTTTTT
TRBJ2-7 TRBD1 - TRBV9 CASSGQTGSYEQYF TGTGCCAGCAGCGGCCAGACAGGGTCCTACGAGCAGTACTTC
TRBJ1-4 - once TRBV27 CASSPSGLNEKLFF TGTGCCAGCAGTCCCAGCGGCCTTAATGAAAAACTGTTTTTT
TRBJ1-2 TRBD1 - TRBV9 CASSSPTGLVYGYTF TGTGCCAGCAGCTCTCCGACAGGGCTCGTCTATGGCTACACCTTC
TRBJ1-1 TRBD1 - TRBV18 CASSPGQLTTEAFF TGTGCCAGCTCTCCGGGACAGCTGACGACTGAAGCTTTCTTT
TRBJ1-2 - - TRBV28 CATVSVNYGYTF TGTGCCACCGTCTCGGTTAACTATGGCTACACCTTC
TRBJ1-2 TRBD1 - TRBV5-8 CASTTTGRYGYTF TGTGCCAGCACTACGACAGGGCGGTATGGCTACACCTTC
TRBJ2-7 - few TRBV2 CASSEEYYEQYF TGTGCCAGCAGTGAAGAATACTACGAGCAGTACTTC
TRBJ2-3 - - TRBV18 CASSPPWAGSTDTQYF TGTGCCAGCTCACCACCCTGGGCGGGGAGCACAGATACGCAGTATTTT
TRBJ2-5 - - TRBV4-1 CASSLSGETQYF TGCGCCAGCAGCCTGTCGGGAGAGACCCAGTACTTC
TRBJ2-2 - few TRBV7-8 CASSSGPSSTGELFF TGTGCCAGCAGCTCCGGTCCCTCGAGTACCGGGGAGCTGTTTTTT
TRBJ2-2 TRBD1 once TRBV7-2 CASSPLGQGNTGELFF TGTGCCAGCAGCCCTCTAGGACAGGGAAACACCGGGGAGCTGTTTTTT
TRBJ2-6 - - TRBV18 CASYSLAKGKGVLTF TGTGCCAGCTACTCACTGGCGAAGGGGAAAGGCGTCCTGACTTTC
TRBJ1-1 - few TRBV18 CASQETGNTEAFF TGTGCCAGCCAAGAAACAGGGAACACTGAAGCTTTCTTT
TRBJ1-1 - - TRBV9 CASSVWLNTEAFF TGTGCCAGCAGCGTATGGCTGAACACTGAAGCTTTCTTT
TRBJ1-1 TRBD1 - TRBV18 CASSPRTGVGTEAFF TGTGCCAGCTCACCCCGGACAGGGGTTGGGACTGAAGCTTTCTTT
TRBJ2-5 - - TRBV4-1 CASSQVSQGRETQYF TGCGCCAGCAGCCAAGTCAGTCAGGGAAGAGAGACCCAGTACTTC
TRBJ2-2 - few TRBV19 CASRSPAGIDTGELFF TGTGCCAGTAGATCCCCTGCAGGAATCGACACCGGGGAGCTGTTTTTT
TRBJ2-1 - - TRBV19 CASSIVPSTDEQFF TGTGCCAGTAGTATAGTACCTAGCACGGATGAGCAGTTCTTC
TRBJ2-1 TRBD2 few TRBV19 CASSIKRGYNEQFF TGTGCCAGTAGTATTAAGCGGGGGTACAATGAGCAGTTCTTC
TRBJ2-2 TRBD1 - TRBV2 CASSWAGGNTGELFF TGTGCCAGCAGTTGGGCAGGGGGCAACACCGGGGAGCTGTTTTTT
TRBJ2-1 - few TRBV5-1 CASSSLPGGSYNEQFF TGCGCCAGCAGCTCATTACCCGGGGGCTCCTACAATGAGCAGTTCTTC
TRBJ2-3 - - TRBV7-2 CASSQPMTKDTQYF TGTGCCAGCAGCCAACCCATGACTAAGGATACGCAGTATTTT
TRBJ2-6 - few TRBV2 CASNRGANVLTF TGTGCCTCCAACAGGGGGGCCAACGTCCTGACTTTC
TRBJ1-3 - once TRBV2 CASNTGSGNTIYF TGTGCCAGCAACACGGGGTCTGGAAACACCATATATTTT